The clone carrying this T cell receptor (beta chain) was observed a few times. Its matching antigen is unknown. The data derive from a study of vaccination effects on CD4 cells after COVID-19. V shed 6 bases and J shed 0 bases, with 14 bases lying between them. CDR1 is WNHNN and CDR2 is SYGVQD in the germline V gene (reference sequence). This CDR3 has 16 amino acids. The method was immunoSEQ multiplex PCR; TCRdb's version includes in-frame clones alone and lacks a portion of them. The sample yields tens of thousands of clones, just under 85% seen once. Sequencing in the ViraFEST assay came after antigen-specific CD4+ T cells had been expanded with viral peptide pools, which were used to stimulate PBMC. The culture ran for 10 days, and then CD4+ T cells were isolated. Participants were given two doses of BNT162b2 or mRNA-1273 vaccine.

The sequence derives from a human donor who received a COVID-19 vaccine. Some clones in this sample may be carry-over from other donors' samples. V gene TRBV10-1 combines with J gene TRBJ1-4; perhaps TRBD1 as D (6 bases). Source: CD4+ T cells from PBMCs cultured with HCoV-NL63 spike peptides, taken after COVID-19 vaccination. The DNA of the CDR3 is TGCGCCAGCAGCGCAGGACAGTCCGCAACTAATGAAAAACTGTTTTTT. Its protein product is CASSAGQSATNEKLFF.